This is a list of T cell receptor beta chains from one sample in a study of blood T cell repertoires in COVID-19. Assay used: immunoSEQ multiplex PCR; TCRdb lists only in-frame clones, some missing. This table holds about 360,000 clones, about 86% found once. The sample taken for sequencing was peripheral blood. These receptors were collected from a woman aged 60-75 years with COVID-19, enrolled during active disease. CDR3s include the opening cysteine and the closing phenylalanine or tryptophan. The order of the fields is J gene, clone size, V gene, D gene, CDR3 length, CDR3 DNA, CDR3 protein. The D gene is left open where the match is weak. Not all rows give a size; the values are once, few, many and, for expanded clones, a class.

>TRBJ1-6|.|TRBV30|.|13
TGTGCCTGGAGTCTGGAGTACAATTCACCCCTCCACTTT
CAWSLEYNSPLHF
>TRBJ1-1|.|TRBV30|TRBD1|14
TGTGCCTATTCCCAGGGGGCGCGTCCCACTGAAGCTTTCTTT
CAYSQGARPTEAFF
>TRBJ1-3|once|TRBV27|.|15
TGTGCCAGCAGTTTATCGGGGGGCTCTGGAAACACCATATATTTT
CASSLSGGSGNTIYF
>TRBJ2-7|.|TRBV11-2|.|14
TGTGCCAGCAGCTTAGATGAGGGCTCCTACGAGCAGTACTTC
CASSLDEGSYEQYF
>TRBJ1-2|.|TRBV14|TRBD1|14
TGTGCCAGCAGTTCCACAGGGGCCTCCTATGGCTACACCTTC
CASSSTGASYGYTF
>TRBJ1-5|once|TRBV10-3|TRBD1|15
TGTGCCATCAGCCAGGGACAGACCGGCAATCAGCCCCAGCATTTT
CAISQGQTGNQPQHF
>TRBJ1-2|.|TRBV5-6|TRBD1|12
TGTGCCAGCTCCCCCAGGGGGCAAGGCTACACCTTC
CASSPRGQGYTF
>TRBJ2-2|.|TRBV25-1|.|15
TGTGCCAGCAGCGCCGAGGGCCGGCATGTCGGGGAGCTGTTTTTT
CASSAEGRHVGELFF
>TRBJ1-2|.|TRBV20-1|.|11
TGCAGTGCTGTCAGACAGTATGGCTACACCTTC
CSAVRQYGYTF
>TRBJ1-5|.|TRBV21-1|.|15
TGTGCCAGCAGCGGACAGGGGACGGGCAATCAGCCCCAGCATTTT
CASSGQGTGNQPQHF
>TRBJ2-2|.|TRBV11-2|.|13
TGTGCCAGCAGCTTAGTAGTAATCGGGGAGCTGTTTTTT
CASSLVVIGELFF
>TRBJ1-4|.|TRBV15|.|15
TGTGCCACCAGCAGCTCACCGGGACGGGGGGAAAAACTGTTTTTT
CATSSSPGRGEKLFF
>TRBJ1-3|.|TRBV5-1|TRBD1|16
TGCGCCAGCAGCTTGCAGGGACAGGGGGCAGGAAACACCATATATTTT
CASSLQGQGAGNTIYF
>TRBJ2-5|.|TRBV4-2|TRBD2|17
TGTGCCAGCAGCCTGACTAGCGGGGGAGACAACGAAGAGACCCAGTACTTC
CASSLTSGGDNEETQYF
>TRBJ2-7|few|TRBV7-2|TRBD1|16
TGTGCCAGCTCCCCTGCTCCGGGACAGGGGGCGTATGAGCAGTACTTC
CASSPAPGQGAYEQYF
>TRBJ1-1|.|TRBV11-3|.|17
TGTGCCAGCAGCTTAGATTACGACAGCCCTCTAGGGACTGAAGCTTTCTTT
CASSLDYDSPLGTEAFF
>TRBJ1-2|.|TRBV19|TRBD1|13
TGTGCCAGTAGTGGACAGGGGGGCTATGGCTACACCTTC
CASSGQGGYGYTF
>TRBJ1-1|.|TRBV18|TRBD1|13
TGTGCCAGCTCACCCAGGGGGTTATCTGAAGCTTTCTTT
CASSPRGLSEAFF
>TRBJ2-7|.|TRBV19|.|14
TGTGCCAGTAGTCCAGAGACAGTACCCTACGAGCAGTACTTC
CASSPETVPYEQYF
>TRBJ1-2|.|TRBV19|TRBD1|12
TGTGCCAGTAGGGGACAGGACTATGGCTACACCTTC
CASRGQDYGYTF
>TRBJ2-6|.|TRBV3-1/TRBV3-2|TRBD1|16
TGTGCCAGCAGCCACACAGGGGGTTCTGGGGCCAACGTCCTGACTTTC
CASSHTGGSGANVLTF
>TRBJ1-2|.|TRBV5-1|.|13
TGCGCCAGCAGTTATGACAGGAACTATGGCTACACCTTC
CASSYDRNYGYTF
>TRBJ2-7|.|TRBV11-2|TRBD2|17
TGTGCCAGCAGCGCGGGACTAGCGGGGGTGACATCCTACGAGCAGTACTTC
CASSAGLAGVTSYEQYF
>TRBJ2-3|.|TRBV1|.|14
TGCACCAGTATGACTAGCGGAAACACAGATACGCAGTATTTT
CTSMTSGNTDTQYF
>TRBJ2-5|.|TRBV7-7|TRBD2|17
TGTGCCAGCAGCTCGAACCCAAGCGGGGGGGCCGGGGAGACCCAGTACTTC
CASSSNPSGGAGETQYF
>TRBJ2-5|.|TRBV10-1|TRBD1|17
TGCGCCAGCAGTGAGCACCGGGACAGGGGGCAACAAGAGACCCAGTACTTC
CASSEHRDRGQQETQYF
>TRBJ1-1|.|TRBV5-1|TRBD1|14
TGCGCCAGCACCCTGGGGACAGCGAGGACTGAAGCTTTCTTT
CASTLGTARTEAFF
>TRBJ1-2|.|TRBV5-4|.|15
TGTGCCAGCAGCCCTGACAGTCCTGCGGACTATGGCTACACCTTC
CASSPDSPADYGYTF
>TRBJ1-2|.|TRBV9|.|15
TGTGCCAGCATGACGCCGGGACGGGGGATCTATGGCTACACCTTC
CASMTPGRGIYGYTF
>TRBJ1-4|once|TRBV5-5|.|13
TGTGCCAGCAGCCCCGCGGTCAATGAAAAACTGTTTTTT
CASSPAVNEKLFF
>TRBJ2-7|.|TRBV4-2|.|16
TGTGCCAGCAGCCAAGACCCGGGACTCTTCTCCTACGAGCAGTACTTC
CASSQDPGLFSYEQYF
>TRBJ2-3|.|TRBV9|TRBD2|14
TGTGCCAGCAGCGTCGGGGGGGCATCAGATACGCAGTATTTT
CASSVGGASDTQYF
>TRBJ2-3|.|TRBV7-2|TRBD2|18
TGTGCCAGCAGCGTGACCGGGACTAGCGGGGGGCGCACAGATACGCAGTATTTT
CASSVTGTSGGRTDTQYF
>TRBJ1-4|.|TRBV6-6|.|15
TGTGCCAGCAGTTACGAGGCCCAGTGGAGGGAAAAACTGTTTTTT
CASSYEAQWREKLFF
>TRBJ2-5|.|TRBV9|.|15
TGTGCCAGCAGCGCGGGGAGGGGGACGGGAGAGACCCAGTACTTC
CASSAGRGTGETQYF
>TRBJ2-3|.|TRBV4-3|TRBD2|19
TGCGCCAGCAGCCAAGGGTCAGCGGGGGGAACAACTAGCACAGATACGCAGTATTTT
CASSQGSAGGTTSTDTQYF
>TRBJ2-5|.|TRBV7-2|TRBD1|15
TGTGCCAGCAGCTACCAGGGACAGGGTCAAGAGACCCAGTACTTC
CASSYQGQGQETQYF
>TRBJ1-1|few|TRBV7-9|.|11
TGTGCCAGCAACAACGAACAGGAAATGTTCTTT
CASNNEQEMFF
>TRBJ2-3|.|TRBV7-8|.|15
TGTGCCAGCAGCTTAGTAGTACAGGGCCCAGATACGCAGTATTTT
CASSLVVQGPDTQYF
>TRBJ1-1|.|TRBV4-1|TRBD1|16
TGCGCCAGCAGCCAAGTTTCGGGGCCAGGGGGAACTGAAGCTTTCTTT
CASSQVSGPGGTEAFF
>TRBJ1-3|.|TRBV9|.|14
TGTGCCAGCAGCGTAGGGGGGCCTGGAAACACCATATATTTT
CASSVGGPGNTIYF
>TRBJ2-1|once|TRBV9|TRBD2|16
TGTGCCAGCAGCCACCCCCAGCGGGGCGGGTACAATGAGCAGTTCTTC
CASSHPQRGGYNEQFF
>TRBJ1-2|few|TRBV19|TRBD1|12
TGTGCCAGTATTACAGGGGACTATGGCTACACCTTC
CASITGDYGYTF
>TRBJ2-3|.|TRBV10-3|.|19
TGTGCCATCAGTGAGACACTAGAGTACCGCCGGGTGGACACAGATACGCAGTATTTT
CAISETLEYRRVDTDTQYF
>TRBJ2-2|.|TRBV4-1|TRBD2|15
TGCGCCAGCAGCCAAAGGGCGGGGGGCACCGGGGAGCTGTTTTTT
CASSQRAGGTGELFF
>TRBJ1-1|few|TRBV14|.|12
TGTGCCAGCAGCCAAGTAAACACTGAAGCTTTCTTT
CASSQVNTEAFF